These 25 T cell receptor beta chains came from one sample sequenced in a study of CD8 T cells in Susac syndrome. RNA, at about 0.5 to 1 ug, was reverse transcribed with random hexamers. TCRdb processed the immunoSEQ multiplex PCR reads anew with MiXCR; each CDR3 protein has one entry. The sample has around 110,000 distinct CDR3 sequences, roughly 95% seen once. Sequencing used CD4+ T cells from PBMCs. The receptors come from a human donor with Susac syndrome.

The chain links TRBV20-1 to TRBJ2-3, with 8 bases identical to TRBD2. The CDR3 loop spans 16 amino acids. Germline-derived CDR1 and CDR2 are DFQATT and SNEGSKA (reference sequence). With V trimmed by 6 bases and J by 6 bases, 17 bases remained unmatched. CDR3: CSARTSIPGLVDTQYF. In DNA, the CDR3 is TGCAGTGCAAGAACCTCCATCCCGGGACTAGTGGATACGCAGTATTTT.

This clonotype has just one count. The rearrangement joins TRBV7-9 to TRBJ2-7; D is undetermined. The CDR3 length is 13 residues. CDR1 and CDR2 (germline): SEHNR, FQNEAQ (reference sequence). Trimming pared 1 base from V and 7 bases from J, leaving 11 bases between. The CDR3 protein is CASSLDGWREQYF. The CDR3 DNA reads as TGTGCCAGCAGCTTAGACGGCTGGCGGGAGCAGTACTTC.

The chain joins TRBV25-1 to TRBJ2-2; D may be TRBD1 or TRBD2 (5 bases each). V lost 1 base to trimming and J lost 2 bases, with 11 bases between them. Germline CDR1 reads MGHDK; CDR2 reads SYGVNS. CDR3 size: 16 residues. DNA of the CDR3: TGTGCCAGCAGTGAATTGAGGGGCCAAAACACCGGGGAGCTGTTTTTT. It codes for CASSELRGQNTGELFF.

The chain carries TRBV6-5 and TRBJ2-1; 7 bases agree with TRBD2. Trimming cost V 5 bases and J 9 bases; bases outside gene matches: 10. This CDR3 contains 14 residues. Germline CDR1 MNHEY, CDR2 SVGAGI. CDR3 protein: CASSRSGIGSEQFF. CDR3 DNA: TGTGCCAGCAGTCGCAGCGGGATCGGAAGTGAGCAGTTCTTC.

The chain uses TRBV5-1 and TRBJ2-2, with TRBD1 matching over 8 bases. The CDR3 is 14 residues long. The germline CDR1 and CDR2 sequences are SGHRS and YFSETQ. V dropped 4 bases and J dropped 6; count of bases not matched to a gene: 5. The CDR3 is CASSPGTGAGELFF. The CDR3 region has the DNA TGCGCCAGCAGCCCCGGGACAGGTGCCGGGGAGCTGTTTTTT.

This chain joins TRBV4-3 and TRBJ2-6; TRBD1 matches at 7 bases. The CDR3 is made up of 16 amino acids. V dropped 4 bases and J dropped 4; count of bases not matched to a gene: 7. CDR1 is LGHNA, CDR2 YSLEER, per germline. CDR3 coding DNA: TGCGCCAGCAGCCGAAGCCAGGGGGTAGGGGCCAACGTCCTGACTTTC. Protein: CASSRSQGVGANVLTF.

The V gene is TRBV7-2, the J gene TRBJ1-1; D uncertain. The germline CDR1 and CDR2 sequences are SGHTA and FQGNSA. V was cut by 4 bases and J by 1 base, with 7 bases left in between. The CDR3 length is 13 residues. Here the CDR3 reads CASSSKRNTEAFF. The DNA of the CDR3 is TGTGCCAGCAGCTCCAAGAGGAACACTGAAGCTTTCTTT.

V and J are TRBV6-6 and TRBJ1-5; possible D gene TRBD1, 5 bases. Germline V gene sequence: CDR1 MNHNY, CDR2 SVGAGI (reference sequence). Trimming left V 6 bases short and J 3 bases short, with 15 bases between. This CDR3 is built from 15 residues. The DNA of the CDR3 is TGTGCCAGCAGCACCGACAGCCGTTCCAATCAGCCCCAGCATTTT. This gives the protein CASSTDSRSNQPQHF.

This clonotype was recorded once. The V call is TRBV29-1, the J call TRBJ1-1; TRBD1 is a possible D gene (5 bases). Trimming stripped 6 bases from V and 4 bases from J, with 15 bases between. The germline gives CDR1 SQVTM, CDR2 ANQGSEA. The CDR3 is made up of 13 amino acids. The CDR3 loop reads CSVVVGVPTEAFF. As DNA, the CDR3 is TGCAGCGTCGTTGTGGGGGTTCCCACTGAAGCTTTCTTT. Using reference TRBV29-1 and TRBJ1-1 for the parts outside the CDR3, the full variable domain is SAVISQKPSRDICQRGTSLTIQCQVDSQVTMMFWYRQQPGQSLTLIATANQGSEATYESGFVIDKFPISRPNLTFSTLTVSNMSPEDSSIYLCSVVVGVPTEAFFGQGTRLTVV.

This chain connects TRBV20-1 to TRBJ2-3; tentatively, D is TRBD2 (6 bases). The CDR3 length is 11 residues. Trimming cost V 5 bases and J 11 bases, with 14 bases left between them. In germline, CDR1 is DFQATT, CDR2 SNEGSKA (reference sequence). CDR3 nucleotides: TGCAGTGCTCGCGGCGGGAATAAGCAGTATTTT. It translates to CSARGGNKQYF.

The chain has TRBV20-1 and TRBJ2-3; D not resolved. The length of the CDR3 is 14 residues. V lost 5 bases to trimming and J lost 4 bases, with 16 bases between them. Germline values: CDR1 DFQATT, CDR2 SNEGSKA (reference sequence). CDR3 sequence reads: CSAETGRKADTQYF. The DNA for the CDR3 is TGCAGTGCTGAAACGGGCCGGAAGGCAGATACGCAGTATTTT.

The gene calls are TRBV27 and TRBJ2-1; 12 bases line up with TRBD2. The germline gives CDR1 MNHEY, CDR2 SMNVEV (reference sequence). This CDR3 region has 15 residues. Trimming at V came to 7 bases and at J to 7 bases, leaving 8 bases not matched to a gene. The CDR3 DNA sequence: TGTGCCAGCACCCGTAGGGGGACTAGCGGGAATGAGCAGTTCTTC. Translated: CASTRRGTSGNEQFF.

The chain recombines TRBV2 with TRBJ1-4; possible D gene TRBD1, 6 bases. Trimming removed 3 bases at V and 7 bases at J, with 9 bases between. This CDR3 is 13 amino acids long. In germline, CDR1 is SNHLY, CDR2 FYNNEI. The CDR3 spells CASSDRGGEKLFF. The DNA of the CDR3 is TGTGCCAGCAGTGACAGGGGCGGTGAAAAACTGTTTTTT.

The chain combines TRBV28 with TRBJ1-2; 8 bases map to TRBD1. Trimming removed 7 bases from V and 7 bases from J; junction bases left unmatched: 11. Germline loops: CDR1 MDHEN, CDR2 SYDVKM. This CDR3 region has 14 residues. This CDR3 is CASTSRGGQAGYTF. In DNA form, the CDR3 reads TGTGCCAGCACTTCCCGTGGGGGACAGGCTGGCTACACCTTC.

This clonotype came up once. V is TRBV3-1 and J is TRBJ2-7, with 8 bases lining up with TRBD1. The CDR3 has 16 residues. V lost 0 bases to trimming and J lost 6 bases; unmatched junction nucleotides: 10. Germline CDR1 and CDR2: LGHDT and YNNKEL (reference sequence). CDR3 sequence: CASSQDLGQGASEQYF. For the CDR3, the DNA is TGTGCCAGCAGCCAAGATCTTGGACAGGGTGCGAGCGAGCAGTACTTC.

The chain carries TRBV21-1 and TRBJ2-5; no check of the table's D call, TRBD1, against the DNA was made. TRBV21-1 is a recognized pseudogene. CDR3 length equals 17 residues. CDR3: CASSKVRDSACQETQYF. Here the CDR3 DNA reads TGTGCCAGCAGCAAAGTAAGGGACAGCGCTTGCCAAGAGACCCAGTACTTC.

The V call is TRBV29-1, the J call TRBJ2-2; perhaps TRBD2 as D (5 bases). Trimming took off 5 bases at V and 8 bases at J, with 9 bases between the two ends. Germline V gene sequence: CDR1 SQVTM, CDR2 ANQGSEA. CDR3 length equals 11 residues. CDR3 sequence reads: CSVQDSGELFF. CDR3 sequence (DNA): TGCAGCGTTCAGGACTCTGGGGAGCTGTTTTTT.

The rearrangement joins TRBV12-3 or TRBV12-4 to TRBJ2-1; 8 bases agree with TRBD2. V trimming: 4 bases; J trimming: 6 bases; junction bases outside the gene matches: 5. The CDR3 spans 14 residues. CDR3 region: CASSSGTRTNEQFF. The CDR3 DNA sequence: TGTGCCAGCAGTTCCGGGACTAGGACCAATGAGCAGTTCTTC.

The chain couples TRBV28 to TRBJ1-1; D may be TRBD1 (5 bases). Trimming left V 4 bases short and J 3 bases short, with 15 bases between. CDR3 length: 15 residues. CDR1 is MDHEN and CDR2 is SYDVKM in the germline V gene. The DNA of the CDR3 is TGTGCCAGCAGTTCGGGGCCGAATGAGTACACTGAAGCTTTCTTT. Protein sequence: CASSSGPNEYTEAFF.

The gene calls are TRBV2 and TRBJ2-3; 8 bases map to TRBD2. Germline trimming cut 6 bases from V and 4 bases from J; bases unmatched to any gene: 12. CDR1 is SNHLY and CDR2 is FYNNEI in the germline V gene. This CDR3 contains 16 residues. CDR3: CASSRSGTRRADTQYF. CDR3 bases: TGTGCCAGCAGCCGATCCGGGACTAGGCGGGCAGATACGCAGTATTTT.

J is TRBJ1-1 and V is TRBV6-2 or TRBV6-3, with D unclear. The V and J ends lost 0 bases and 8 bases respectively, with 10 bases between them. Per germline, CDR1 MNHEY and CDR2 SVGEGT. This CDR3 contains 13 residues. CDR3 DNA: TGTGCCAGCAGTTACTCTGAGGGAGGCGAAGCTTTCTTT. The encoded protein is CASSYSEGGEAFF.

The count of this clonotype is one. The rearrangement joins TRBV5-1 to TRBJ2-3, with unresolved D. The CDR3 loop spans 11 amino acids. V was pared by 4 bases and J by 6 bases, with 6 bases between. CDR1 and CDR2 (germline): SGHRS, YFSETQ. In nucleotides, the CDR3 is TGCGCCAGCAGCAAGGCGGATACGCAGTATTTT. This codes for CASSKADTQYF.

The chain combines TRBV5-1 with TRBJ2-7, with TRBD1 matching over 9 bases. CDR1 SGHRS and CDR2 YFSETQ come from the germline V gene. Trimming removed 2 bases from V and 5 bases from J; junction bases left unmatched: 8. The CDR3 is 15 amino acids. This CDR3 reads CASSFGAGQGNEQYF. CDR3 bases: TGCGCCAGCAGCTTCGGGGCCGGACAGGGGAACGAGCAGTACTTC.

The J gene is TRBJ1-1, the V gene TRBV20-1, with D unclear. The CDR3 totals 14 residues. Germline CDR1 reads DFQATT; CDR2 reads SNEGSKA (reference sequence). The ends were cut back, 0 bases at V and 4 bases at J, with 12 bases in the middle. The CDR3 DNA follows: TGCAGTGCTAGAGATTTTTCGGCGGGCACTGAAGCTTTCTTT. Amino acids: CSARDFSAGTEAFF.

The chain recombines TRBV7-6 with TRBJ2-7, with D perhaps matching TRBD1 or TRBD2 (5 bases each). Germline values: CDR1 SGHVS, CDR2 FNYEAQ. The germline V and J ends were trimmed by 5 bases and 7 bases, with 15 bases remaining between them. The length of the CDR3 is 13 residues. CDR3 in amino acids: CASSPHLGREQYF. The DNA of the CDR3 is TGTGCCAGCAGCCCCCATTTGGGACGGGAGCAGTACTTC.